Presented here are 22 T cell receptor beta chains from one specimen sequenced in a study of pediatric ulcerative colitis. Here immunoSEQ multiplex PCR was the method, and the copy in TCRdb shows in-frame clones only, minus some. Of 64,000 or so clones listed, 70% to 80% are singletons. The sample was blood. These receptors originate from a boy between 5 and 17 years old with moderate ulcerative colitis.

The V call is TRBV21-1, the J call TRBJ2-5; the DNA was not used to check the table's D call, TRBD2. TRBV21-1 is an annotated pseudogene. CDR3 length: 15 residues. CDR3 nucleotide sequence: TGTGCCAGCAAACTAGCGGGGGGGACAACGGAGACCCAGTACTTC. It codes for CASKLAGGTTETQYF.

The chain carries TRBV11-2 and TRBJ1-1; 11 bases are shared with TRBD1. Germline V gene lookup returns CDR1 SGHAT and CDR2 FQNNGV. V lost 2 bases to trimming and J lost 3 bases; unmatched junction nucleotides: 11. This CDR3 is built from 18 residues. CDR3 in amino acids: CASSLYPPGQGADTEAFF. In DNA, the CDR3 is TGTGCCAGCAGCTTATACCCCCCCGGACAGGGGGCTGACACTGAAGCTTTCTTT.

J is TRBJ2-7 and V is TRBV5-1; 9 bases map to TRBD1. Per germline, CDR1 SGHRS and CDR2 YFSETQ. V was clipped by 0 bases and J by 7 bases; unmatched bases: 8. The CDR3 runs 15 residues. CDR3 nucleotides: TGCGCCAGCAGCTTGGAGGGACAGGGCCTAAGAGAGCAGTACTTC. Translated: CASSLEGQGLREQYF. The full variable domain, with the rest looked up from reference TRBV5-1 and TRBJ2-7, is KAGVTQTPRYLIKTRGQQVTLSCSPISGHRSVSWYQQTPGQGLQFLFEYFSETQRNKGNFPGRFSGRQFSNSRSEMNVSTLELGDSALYLCASSLEGQGLREQYFGPGTRLTVT.

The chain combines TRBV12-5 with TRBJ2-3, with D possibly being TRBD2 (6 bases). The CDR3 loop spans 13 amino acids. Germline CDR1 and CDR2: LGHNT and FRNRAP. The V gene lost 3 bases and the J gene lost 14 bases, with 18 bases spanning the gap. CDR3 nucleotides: TGTGCTAGTGGTTTAGTGACGCGGGGTCGTTGGTATTTT. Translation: CASGLVTRGRWYF. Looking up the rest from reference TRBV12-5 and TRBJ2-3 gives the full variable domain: DARVTQTPRHKVTEMGQEVTMRCQPILGHNTVFWYRQTMMQGLELLAYFRNRAPLDDSGMPKDRFSAEMPDATLATLKIQPSEPRDSAVYFCASGLVTRGRWYFGPGTRLTVL.

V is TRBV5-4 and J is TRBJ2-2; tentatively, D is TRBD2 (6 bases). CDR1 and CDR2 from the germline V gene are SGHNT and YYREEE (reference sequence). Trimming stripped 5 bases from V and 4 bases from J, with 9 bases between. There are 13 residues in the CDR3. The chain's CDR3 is CASRRDGTGELFF. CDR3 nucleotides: TGTGCCAGCAGGCGGGACGGCACCGGGGAGCTGTTTTTT.

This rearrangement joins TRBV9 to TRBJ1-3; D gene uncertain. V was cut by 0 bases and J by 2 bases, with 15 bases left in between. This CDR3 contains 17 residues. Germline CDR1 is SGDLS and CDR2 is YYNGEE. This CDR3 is CASSVARSTEPGNTIYF. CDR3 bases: TGTGCCAGCAGCGTAGCACGATCCACGGAGCCTGGAAACACCATATATTTT. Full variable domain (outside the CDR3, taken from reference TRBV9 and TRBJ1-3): DSGVTQTPKHLITATGQRVTLRCSPRSGDLSVYWYQQSLDQGLQFLIQYYNGEERAKGNILERFSAQQFPDLHSELNLSSLELGDSALYFCASSVARSTEPGNTIYFGEGSWLTVV.

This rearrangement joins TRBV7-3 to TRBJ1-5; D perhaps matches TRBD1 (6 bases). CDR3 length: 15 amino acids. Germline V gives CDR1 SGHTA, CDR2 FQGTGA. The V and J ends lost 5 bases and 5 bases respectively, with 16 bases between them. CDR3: CASSAYPGADQPQHF. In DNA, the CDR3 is TGTGCCAGCAGCGCCTACCCAGGGGCGGATCAGCCCCAGCATTTT.

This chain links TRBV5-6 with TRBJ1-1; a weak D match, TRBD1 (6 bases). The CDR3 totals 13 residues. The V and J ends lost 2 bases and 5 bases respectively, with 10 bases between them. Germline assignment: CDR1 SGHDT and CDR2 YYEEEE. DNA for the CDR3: TGTGCCAGCAGCTTAGGGGGTAAGACTGAAGCTTTCTTT. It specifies CASSLGGKTEAFF.

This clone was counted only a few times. As DNA, the CDR3 is TGCAGCGTCGGACCGGGACAGGGCTTCGCGGGCTACACCTTC. This sequence encodes CSVGPGQGFAGYTF. This chain uses TRBV29-1 with TRBJ1-2; 9 bases are shared with TRBD1. V was pared by 6 bases and J by 8 bases, with 13 bases of the junction left unmatched. The CDR3 runs 14 residues. Germline V lookup: CDR1 SQVTM, CDR2 ANQGSEA.

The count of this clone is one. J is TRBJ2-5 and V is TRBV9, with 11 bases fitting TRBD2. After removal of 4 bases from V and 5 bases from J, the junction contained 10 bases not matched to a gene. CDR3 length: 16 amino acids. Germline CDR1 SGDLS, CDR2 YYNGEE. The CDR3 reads CASSLRGSGGAETQYF. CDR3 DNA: TGTGCCAGCAGCCTCCGGGGTAGCGGGGGGGCGGAGACCCAGTACTTC. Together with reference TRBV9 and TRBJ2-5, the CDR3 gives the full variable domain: DSGVTQTPKHLITATGQRVTLRCSPRSGDLSVYWYQQSLDQGLQFLIQYYNGEERAKGNILERFSAQQFPDLHSELNLSSLELGDSALYFCASSLRGSGGAETQYFGPGTRLLVL.

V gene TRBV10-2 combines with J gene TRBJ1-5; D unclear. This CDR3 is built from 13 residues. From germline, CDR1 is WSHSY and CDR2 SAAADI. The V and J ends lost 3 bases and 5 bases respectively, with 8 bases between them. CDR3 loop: CASSDMTYQPQHF. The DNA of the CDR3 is TGCGCCAGCAGTGATATGACCTATCAGCCCCAGCATTTT.

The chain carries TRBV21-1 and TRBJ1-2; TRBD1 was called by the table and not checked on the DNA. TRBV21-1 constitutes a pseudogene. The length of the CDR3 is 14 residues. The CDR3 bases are TGTGCCAGCAGCAAAGGTCCATCCAGATATGGCTACACCTTC. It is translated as CASSKGPSRYGYTF.

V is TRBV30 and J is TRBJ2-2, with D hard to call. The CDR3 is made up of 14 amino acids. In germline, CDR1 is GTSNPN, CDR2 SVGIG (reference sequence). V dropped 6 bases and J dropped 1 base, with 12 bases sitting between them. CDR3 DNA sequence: TGTGCCTGTGGCGCATACCAGAACACCGGGGAGCTGTTTTTT. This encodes CACGAYQNTGELFF.

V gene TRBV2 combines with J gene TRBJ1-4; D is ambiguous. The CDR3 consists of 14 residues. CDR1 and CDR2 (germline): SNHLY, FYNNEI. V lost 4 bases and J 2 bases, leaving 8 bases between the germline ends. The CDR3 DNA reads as TGTGCCAGCAGTGGATTTACGACTAATGAAAAACTGTTTTTT. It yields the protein CASSGFTTNEKLFF.

CDR3 bases: TGTGCCAGCAGCGACTACAGGGGGCCGCTGAACACTGAAGCTTTCTTT. Translating gives CASSDYRGPLNTEAFF. The rearrangement links TRBV21-1 to TRBJ1-1; TRBD1 is the table's D call, not checked against the DNA. TRBV21-1 has pseudogene status. The CDR3 sequence is 16 residues long.

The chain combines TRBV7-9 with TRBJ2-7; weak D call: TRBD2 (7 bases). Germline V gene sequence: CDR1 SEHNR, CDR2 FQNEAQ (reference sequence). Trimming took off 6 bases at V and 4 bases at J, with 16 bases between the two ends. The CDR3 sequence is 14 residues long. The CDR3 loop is CASRPRGAFYEQYF. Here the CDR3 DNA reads TGTGCCAGCAGGCCCCGGGGGGCCTTTTACGAGCAGTACTTC.

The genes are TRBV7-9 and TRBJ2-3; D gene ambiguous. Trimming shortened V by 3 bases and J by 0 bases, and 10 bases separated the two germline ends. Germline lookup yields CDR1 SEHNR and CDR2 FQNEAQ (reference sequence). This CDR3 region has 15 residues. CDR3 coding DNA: TGTGCCAGCAGCTTCCGGACGGGTAGCACAGATACGCAGTATTTT. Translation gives CASSFRTGSTDTQYF.

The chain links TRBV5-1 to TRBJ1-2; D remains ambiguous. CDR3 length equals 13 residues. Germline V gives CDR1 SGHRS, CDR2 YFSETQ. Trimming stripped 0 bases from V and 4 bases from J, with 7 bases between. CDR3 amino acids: CASSLVPSYGYTF. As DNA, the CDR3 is TGCGCCAGCAGCTTGGTACCCTCCTATGGCTACACCTTC.

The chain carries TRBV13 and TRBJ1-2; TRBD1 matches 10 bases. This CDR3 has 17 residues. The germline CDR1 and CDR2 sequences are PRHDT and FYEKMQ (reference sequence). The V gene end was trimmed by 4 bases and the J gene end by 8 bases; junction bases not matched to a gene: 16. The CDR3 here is CASSYRFPGTGVGGYTF. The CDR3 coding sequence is TGTGCCAGCAGCTATCGATTCCCCGGGACAGGGGTAGGGGGCTACACCTTC.

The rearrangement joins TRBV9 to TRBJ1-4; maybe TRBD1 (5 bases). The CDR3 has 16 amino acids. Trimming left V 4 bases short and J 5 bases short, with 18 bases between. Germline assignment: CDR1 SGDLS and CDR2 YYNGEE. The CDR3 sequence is CASSTDPGRENEKLFF. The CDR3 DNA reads TGTGCCAGCAGCACCGACCCGGGACGGGAGAATGAAAAACTGTTTTTT.

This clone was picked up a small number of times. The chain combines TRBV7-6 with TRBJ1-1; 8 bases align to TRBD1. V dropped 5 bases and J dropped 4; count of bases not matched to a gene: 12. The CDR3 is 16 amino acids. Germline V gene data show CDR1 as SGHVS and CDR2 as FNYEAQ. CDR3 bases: TGTGCCAGCAGCCCACTACCCCAGGGGGCAGGCACTGAAGCTTTCTTT. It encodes CASSPLPQGAGTEAFF.

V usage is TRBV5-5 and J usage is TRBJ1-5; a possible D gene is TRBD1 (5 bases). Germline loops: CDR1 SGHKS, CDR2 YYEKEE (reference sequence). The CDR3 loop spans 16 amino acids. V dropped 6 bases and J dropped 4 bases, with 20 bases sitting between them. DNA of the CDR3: TGTGCCAGCACCGACATCGGGGGATTCGGGAATCAGCCCCAGCATTTT. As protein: CASTDIGGFGNQPQHF.